The 18 T cell receptor beta chains below all came from one sample that was sequenced in a study of T-cell reconstitution after alpha-beta-depleted transplantation in children. Unique molecular identifiers were incorporated into the prepared TCRbeta library. TCRdb passed the PCR reads through MiXCR, listing each CDR3 protein once. This table holds roughly 500,000 distinct CDR3 sequences, about 30% found once. Material: PBMCs from the stem cell graft donor, obtained from the stem cell graft. These receptors came from a human donor who donated a stem cell graft to a child with aplastic anemia.

This clonotype was seen only a few times. The chain employs TRBV12-3 or TRBV12-4 and TRBJ2-3, with D possibly TRBD2 on 6 matching bases. This CDR3 has 12 amino acids. V gave up 6 bases and J gave up 14 bases, with 18 bases separating them. CDR3 amino acids: CASRGGGASPYF. The CDR3 DNA sequence: TGTGCCAGCAGGGGAGGTGGGGCTAGTCCGTATTTT.

For the CDR3, the DNA is TGTGCCAGCAGTTTTTTACTAGCGGGGTTAAGCACAGATACGCAGTATTTT. It specifies CASSFLLAGLSTDTQYF. This sequence joins TRBV12-3 or TRBV12-4 and TRBJ2-3, with 10 positions matching TRBD2. The ends lost 3 bases at V and 0 bases at J; junction bases unmatched: 6. The CDR3 is made up of 17 amino acids.

This clonotype has more than one count but fewer than ten. CDR3 sequence: CAWRGTGKEKLFF. The CDR3 nucleotides read TGTGCCTGGAGAGGGACAGGCAAGGAAAAACTGTTTTTT. The V call is TRBV30, the J call TRBJ1-4; 8 bases fit TRBD1. The CDR3 runs to 13 residues. Germline V gene data show CDR1 as GTSNPN and CDR2 as SVGIG (reference sequence). J lost 8 bases, V lost 3 bases, and 5 bases had no gene match.

This clonotype was counted a few times. The V and J genes are TRBV11-1 and TRBJ2-1; tentative D call: TRBD2 (5 bases). Germline CDR1 and CDR2: SGHAT and FQDESV (reference sequence). This CDR3 region has 18 residues. Trimming removed 0 bases at V and 1 base at J, with 16 bases between. CDR3 region: CASSLAPMTGRSYNEQFF. CDR3 in DNA: TGTGCCAGCAGCTTAGCTCCGATGACGGGAAGGTCCTACAATGAGCAGTTCTTC.

The chain couples TRBV4-2 to TRBJ2-5; TRBD2 is a possible D gene (5 bases). V was clipped by 0 bases and J by 7 bases, with 21 bases between them. CDR1 LGHNA and CDR2 YNFKEQ come from the germline V gene. This CDR3 contains 17 residues. This CDR3 is CASSQEGTRTNLGTQYF. The CDR3 coding sequence is TGTGCCAGCAGCCAAGAAGGTACTAGGACCAATTTGGGGACCCAGTACTTC.

The chain links TRBV5-5 to TRBJ2-3; 7 bases are a match to TRBD2. Germline V CDR1 and CDR2: SGHKS, YYEKEE (reference sequence). The CDR3 length is 16 residues. The junction had 9 bases not matched to a gene; V was cut back by 3 bases and J by 2 bases. As DNA, the CDR3 is TGTGCCAGCAGCTCTTCAGCGGGACTCTTCACAGATACGCAGTATTTT. It translates to CASSSSAGLFTDTQYF.

The chain is built from TRBV29-1 and TRBJ1-1; tentatively, D is TRBD1 (5 bases). Germline V CDR1 and CDR2: SQVTM, ANQGSEA. V was shortened by 7 bases and J by 4 bases, with 16 bases between the two germline ends. This CDR3 is built from 13 residues. The CDR3 sequence is CSGSKGTATEAFF. For the CDR3, the DNA is TGCAGCGGATCAAAGGGGACGGCCACTGAAGCTTTCTTT.

V usage is TRBV5-1 and J usage is TRBJ2-1, with a weak D call TRBD2 (6 bases). Between the trimmed V and J ends, which lost 2 bases and 8 bases, there was a span of 17 bases. Germline V lookup: CDR1 SGHRS, CDR2 YFSETQ. CDR3 length: 15 residues. The CDR3: CASSFRDSPGHEQFF. The CDR3 coding sequence is TGCGCCAGCAGCTTCCGGGACTCTCCCGGCCATGAGCAGTTCTTC.

The V gene is TRBV7-2, the J gene TRBJ2-7, with 11 bases fitting TRBD1. Germline V gene data show CDR1 as SGHTA and CDR2 as FQGNSA. The CDR3 loop spans 16 amino acids. The ends lost 5 bases at V and 4 bases at J; junction bases unmatched: 10. The CDR3 protein is CASSAPDRGLNYEQYF. Written as DNA, the CDR3 is TGTGCCAGCAGCGCTCCGGACAGGGGGCTAAATTACGAGCAGTACTTC.

This clonotype occurred a few times. The chain uses TRBV20-1 and TRBJ2-5, with D perhaps TRBD2 (6 bases). Germline-derived CDR1 and CDR2 are DFQATT and SNEGSKA (reference sequence). The V gene lost 6 bases and the J gene lost 4 bases, with 15 bases spanning the gap. The CDR3 sequence is 13 residues long. CDR3 in DNA: TGCAGTGCGGAGGGGCTTAAGCGAGAGACCCAGTACTTC. Translation: CSAEGLKRETQYF.

This sequence joins TRBV7-3 and TRBJ2-1, with TRBD2 matching 14 bases. From germline, CDR1 is SGHTA and CDR2 FQGTGA. CDR3 length equals 17 residues. The junction had 7 bases not matched to a gene; V was cut back by 5 bases and J by 4 bases. CDR3 DNA sequence: TGTGCCAGCAGCCCGACTAGCGGGAGGGCCTCATACAATGAGCAGTTCTTC. It translates to CASSPTSGRASYNEQFF.

This clonotype appeared a few times. The chain links TRBV10-3 to TRBJ2-1; TRBD2 aligns across 8 bases. V lost 6 bases and J lost 5; bases outside the gene matches: 12. The CDR3 runs 16 residues. Germline V gene sequence: CDR1 ENHRY, CDR2 SYGVKD. The CDR3 protein is CAISPRGSGTNNEQFF. CDR3 DNA sequence: TGTGCCATCAGCCCGAGAGGTAGCGGGACGAACAATGAGCAGTTCTTC.

The chain carries TRBV6-1 and TRBJ2-1; maybe TRBD1 (6 bases). V was clipped by 4 bases and J by 0 bases, with 10 bases between them. The CDR3 loop spans 15 amino acids. The germline CDR1 and CDR2 sequences are MNHNS and SASEGT. In DNA, the CDR3 is TGTGCCAGCAGTGCAGGGGAGAGCTCCTACAATGAGCAGTTCTTC. This gives the protein CASSAGESSYNEQFF.

V is TRBV2 and J is TRBJ2-1; D remains ambiguous. CDR1 SNHLY and CDR2 FYNNEI come from the germline V gene. Deletions cut 4 bases from V and 1 base from J, with 11 bases between. The CDR3 loop spans 15 amino acids. CDR3 nucleotide sequence: TGTGCCAGCAGTGGTCGGGTTAGGTCCTACAATGAGCAGTTCTTC. Protein: CASSGRVRSYNEQFF.

V usage is TRBV7-2 and J usage is TRBJ1-2; D unclear. This CDR3 comprises 12 residues. Germline-derived CDR1 and CDR2 are SGHTA and FQGNSA. Trimming shortened V by 1 base and J by 13 bases, and 13 bases separated the two germline ends. CDR3 nucleotide sequence: TGTGCCAGCAGCTTAGGGCTGGGTACCGGCACCTTC. Its translation: CASSLGLGTGTF.

The chain has TRBV7-9 and TRBJ2-5, with 12 bases fitting TRBD1. The CDR3 extends over 16 amino acids. Losses at the gene ends were 5 bases for V and 5 bases for J; bases not matched to a gene: 9. Germline V CDR1 and CDR2: SEHNR, FQNEAQ (reference sequence). Here the CDR3 reads CASSRRGQGAGETQYF. CDR3 bases: TGTGCCAGCAGCCGGAGGGGACAGGGGGCAGGCGAGACCCAGTACTTC.

This clonotype appeared many times. The chain employs TRBV29-1 and TRBJ1-1, with D unresolved. CDR3 length: 13 residues. The germline V gene has CDR1 SQVTM and CDR2 ANQGSEA. The V end was cut by 7 bases, the J end by 0 bases, with 12 bases between. The CDR3 region has the DNA TGCAGCGCCTCCGGCCCCATGAACACTGAAGCTTTCTTT. This gives the protein CSASGPMNTEAFF.

This clonotype was observed once. V usage is TRBV20-1 and J usage is TRBJ2-1; 10 positions match TRBD2. CDR3 length: 16 residues. The V gene's germline CDR1 is DFQATT and CDR2 SNEGSKA (reference sequence). The junction had 9 bases not matched to a gene; V was cut back by 3 bases and J by 4 bases. CDR3 loop: CSARKREGILYNEQFF. In DNA form, the CDR3 reads TGCAGTGCTAGGAAGCGGGAGGGCATTCTGTACAATGAGCAGTTCTTC.